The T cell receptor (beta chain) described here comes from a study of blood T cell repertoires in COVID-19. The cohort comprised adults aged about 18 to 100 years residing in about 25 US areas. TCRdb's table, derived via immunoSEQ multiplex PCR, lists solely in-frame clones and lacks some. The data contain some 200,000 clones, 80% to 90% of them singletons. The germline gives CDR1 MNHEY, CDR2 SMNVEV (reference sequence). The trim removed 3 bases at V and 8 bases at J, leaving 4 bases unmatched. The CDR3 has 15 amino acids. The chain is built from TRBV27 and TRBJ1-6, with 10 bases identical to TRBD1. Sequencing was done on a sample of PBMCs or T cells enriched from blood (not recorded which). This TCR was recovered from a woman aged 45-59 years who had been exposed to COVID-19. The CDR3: CASSLRDRGDSPLHF. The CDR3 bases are TGTGCCAGCAGTTTGCGGGACAGGGGAGATTCACCCCTCCACTTT.